This T cell receptor (beta chain) was found in a study of CD4 T cells in relation to SARS-CoV-2 and coronaviruses. Across the whole study: PBMCs were cultured with antigen for around nine days before TCR beta sequencing. Whole-study results and caveats: Culture-expanded clones reflect memory recall rather than primary priming during culture.

The table came from immunoSEQ multiplex PCR; TCRdb's copy has only in-frame clones and leaves some out. The sample holds about 38,000 clones, roughly 84% seen once. With 6 bases removed from V and 3 bases from J, the gap between germline ends came to 9 bases. Germline values: CDR1 MNHEY, CDR2 SVGAGI. The CDR3 is 12 residues long. About this clone itself: The antigen is unknown.

For less than eleven days, roughly 10^5 sorted CD4+ cells grew with T cell-depleted PBMCs and CEF. Sequenced: naive CD4+ T cells from PBMCs, cultured in vitro. Subset indicated: naive CD4+ T cells isolated by negative enrichment. This clonotype was obtained from an adult with COVID-19. J is TRBJ2-7 and V is TRBV6-5; unclear D gene. The CDR3 DNA reads as TGTGCCAGCAGAGCGTACAGCTACGAGCAGTACTTC. It is translated as CASRAYSYEQYF.